Presented here are 8 T cell receptor beta chains from one specimen sequenced in a study of blood T cell repertoires in COVID-19. Repertoires were generated with immunoSEQ multiplex PCR, while TCRdb's copy carries only in-frame clones and drops some. The sample contains approximately 110,000 clones, around 76% of which appear only once. Material for sequencing was peripheral blood. Source of these receptors: a man older than 75 with COVID-19, enrolled during active disease.

The genes are TRBV18 and TRBJ2-7, with D possibly matching TRBD1 (6 bases). V lost 5 bases and J lost 2, with 16 bases in between. Germline values: CDR1 KGHSH, CDR2 LQKENI. The CDR3 totals 15 residues. CDR3 sequence: CASSSPSKGAYEQYF. In DNA form, the CDR3 reads TGTGCCAGCTCATCGCCGAGCAAGGGGGCCTACGAGCAGTACTTC.

The CDR3 DNA follows: TGTGCCAGCAGAACAGGGTTGAACACTGAAGCTTTCTTT. Residues: CASRTGLNTEAFF. V and J are TRBV6-5 and TRBJ1-1; D possibly corresponds to TRBD1 (6 bases). The germline V and J ends were trimmed by 6 bases and 0 bases, with 8 bases remaining between them. Germline loops: CDR1 MNHEY, CDR2 SVGAGI. This CDR3 has 13 amino acids.

The J gene is TRBJ2-4, the V gene TRBV7-9; D unclear. Trimming cost V 4 bases and J 0 bases, with 7 bases left between them. The V gene's germline CDR1 is SEHNR and CDR2 FQNEAQ (reference sequence). This CDR3 is built from 14 residues. CDR3 in DNA: TGTGCCAGCAGCTGGAGCGAAGCCAAAAACATTCAGTACTTC. Translating gives CASSWSEAKNIQYF.

With respect to this clone: Other DNA sequences in this sample translate to the same CDR3. This rearrangement joins TRBV15 to TRBJ1-1, with no clear D. Germline V CDR1 and CDR2: LNHNV, YYDKDF (reference sequence). V was trimmed by 1 base and J by 5 bases, leaving 11 bases between them. The CDR3 length is 14 residues. The CDR3 protein is CATSRGTGGTEAFF. As DNA, the CDR3 is TGTGCCACCAGCAGAGGTACGGGAGGTACTGAAGCTTTCTTT.

The chain is built from TRBV28 and TRBJ1-4; 12 bases align to TRBD1. The germline V gene encodes CDR1 MDHEN and CDR2 SYDVKM. This CDR3 region has 18 residues. After removal of 5 bases from V and 3 bases from J, the junction contained 10 bases not matched to a gene. CDR3 region: CASSPTIGTGGSNEKLFF. The CDR3 nucleotides are TGTGCCAGCAGTCCTACAATTGGGACAGGGGGCTCTAATGAAAAACTGTTTTTT.

The V and J genes are TRBV6-5 and TRBJ2-1, with TRBD2 identical over 12 bases. Trimming removed 0 bases from V and 10 bases from J; junction bases left unmatched: 7. The germline V gene encodes CDR1 MNHEY and CDR2 SVGAGI. CDR3 size: 16 residues. Here the CDR3 DNA reads TGTGCCAGCAGTTACTCGGTACTAGCGGGAGGCCGCGAGCAGTTCTTC. Its protein is CASSYSVLAGGREQFF.

V gene TRBV7-2 combines with J gene TRBJ1-1; D gene unclear. In germline, CDR1 is SGHTA, CDR2 FQGNSA. The V and J ends lost 1 base and 5 bases respectively, with 14 bases between them. The length of the CDR3 is 15 residues. Here the CDR3 DNA reads TGTGCCAGCAGCTTAGGAGGGCTCCGTGGGACTGAAGCTTTCTTT. Its translation is CASSLGGLRGTEAFF.

V gene TRBV28 combines with J gene TRBJ1-1; 7 nucleotides align to TRBD1. This CDR3 has 14 residues. V trimming: 5 bases; J trimming: 4 bases; junction bases outside the gene matches: 7. Per germline, CDR1 MDHEN and CDR2 SYDVKM. Written as DNA, the CDR3 is TGTGCCAGCAGTATCCCAGGGGGGCGCACTGAAGCTTTCTTT. It yields the protein CASSIPGGRTEAFF.